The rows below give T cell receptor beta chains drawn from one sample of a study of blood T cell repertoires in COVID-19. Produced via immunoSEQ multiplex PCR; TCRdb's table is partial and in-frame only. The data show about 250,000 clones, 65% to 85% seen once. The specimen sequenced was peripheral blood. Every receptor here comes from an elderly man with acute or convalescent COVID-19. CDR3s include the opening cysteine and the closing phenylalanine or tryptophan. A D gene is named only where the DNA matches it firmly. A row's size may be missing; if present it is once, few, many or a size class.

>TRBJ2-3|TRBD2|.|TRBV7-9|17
CASSTRGLAGGQDTQYF
TGTGCCAGCAGCACTAGGGGACTAGCGGGGGGGCAAGATACGCAGTATTTT
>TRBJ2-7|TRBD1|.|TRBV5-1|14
CASSPRTGDYEQYF
TGCGCCAGCAGCCCCCGGACAGGGGACTACGAGCAGTACTTC
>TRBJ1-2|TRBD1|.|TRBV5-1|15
CASSLLTGEDYGYTF
TGCGCCAGCAGCTTGTTAACAGGGGAGGACTATGGCTACACCTTC
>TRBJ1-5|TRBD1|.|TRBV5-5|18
CASSLLPAGGTGNQPQHF
TGTGCCAGCAGCTTGCTTCCCGCAGGGGGTACGGGCAATCAGCCCCAGCATTTT
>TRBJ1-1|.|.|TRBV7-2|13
CASLGQLGTEAFF
TGTGCCAGCTTAGGACAGCTGGGCACTGAAGCTTTCTTT
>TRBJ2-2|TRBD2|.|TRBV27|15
CASSLAGGKSGELFF
TGTGCCAGCTCTCTAGCGGGGGGGAAAAGCGGGGAGCTGTTTTTT
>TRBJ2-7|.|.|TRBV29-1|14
CSVAGKRWSDEQYF
TGCAGCGTTGCAGGGAAACGTTGGTCCGACGAGCAGTACTTC
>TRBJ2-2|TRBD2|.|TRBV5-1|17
CASSFGTSGRAAGELFF
TGCGCCAGCAGCTTCGGGACTAGCGGGAGGGCAGCCGGGGAGCTGTTTTTT
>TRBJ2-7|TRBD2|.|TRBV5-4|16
CASSLAGRGAAYEQYF
TGTGCCAGCAGCTTGGCCGGGCGGGGGGCAGCCTACGAGCAGTACTTC
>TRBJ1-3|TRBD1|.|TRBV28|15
CASSLGTGSGNTIYF
TGTGCCAGCAGTTTGGGGACAGGGTCTGGAAACACCATATATTTT
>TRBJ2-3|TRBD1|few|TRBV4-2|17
CASSRIAQGAVTDTQYF
TGTGCCAGCAGCCGCATTGCACAGGGGGCGGTCACAGATACGCAGTATTTT
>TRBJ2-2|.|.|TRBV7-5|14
CVRRGIRRTGELFF
TGTGTCAGAAGGGGCATCCGACGGACCGGGGAGCTGTTTTTT
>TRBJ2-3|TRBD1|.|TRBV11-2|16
CASSPPGGLPEGTQYF
TGTGCCAGCAGCCCCCCAGGGGGCCTCCCTGAGGGTACGCAGTATTTT
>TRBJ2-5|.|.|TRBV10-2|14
CASSPTSGGETQYF
TGCGCCAGCAGCCCGACGTCCGGAGGAGAGACCCAGTACTTC
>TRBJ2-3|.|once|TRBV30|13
CAWSQGSTDTQYF
TGTGCCTGGAGTCAGGGTAGTACAGATACGCAGTATTTT
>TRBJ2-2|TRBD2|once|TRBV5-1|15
CASRTSGLNTGELFF
TGCGCCAGCAGGACTAGCGGGCTGAACACCGGGGAGCTGTTTTTT
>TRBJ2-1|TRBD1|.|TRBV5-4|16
CASSEGQSPSYNEQFF
TGTGCCAGCAGCGAGGGACAGTCGCCCTCCTACAATGAGCAGTTCTTC
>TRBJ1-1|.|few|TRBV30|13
CAWSVQGNTEAFF
TGTGCCTGGAGTGTACAGGGGAACACTGAAGCTTTCTTT
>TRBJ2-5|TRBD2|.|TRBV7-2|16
CASSLGASGYQETQYF
TGTGCCAGCAGCTTAGGTGCTAGCGGATACCAAGAGACCCAGTACTTC
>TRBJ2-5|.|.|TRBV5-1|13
CASSPQGQETQYF
TGCGCCAGCAGTCCACAGGGTCAAGAGACCCAGTACTTC
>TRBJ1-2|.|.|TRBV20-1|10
CSAAARGYTF
TGCAGTGCTGCCGCCAGAGGCTACACCTTC
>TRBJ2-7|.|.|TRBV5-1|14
CASSLDLISYEQYF
TGCGCCAGCAGCTTGGACCTAATTTCCTACGAGCAGTACTTC
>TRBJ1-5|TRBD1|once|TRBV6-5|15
CASWSGTGNNQPQHF
TGTGCCAGCTGGAGCGGGACAGGGAACAATCAGCCCCAGCATTTT
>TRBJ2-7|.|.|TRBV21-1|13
CASRGQGSHEQYF
TGTGCCAGCAGAGGACAGGGATCCCACGAGCAGTACTTC
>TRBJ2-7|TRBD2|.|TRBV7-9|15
CASSKRTSGPYEQYF
TGTGCCAGCAGCAAGAGGACTAGCGGTCCCTACGAGCAGTACTTC
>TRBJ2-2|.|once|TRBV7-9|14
CASSQGQLTGELFF
TGTGCCAGCAGCCAGGGACAACTAACCGGGGAGCTGTTTTTT
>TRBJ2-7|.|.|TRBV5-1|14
CASSRLQGVVEQYF
TGCGCCAGCAGCCGCTTACAGGGCGTTGTCGAGCAGTACTTC
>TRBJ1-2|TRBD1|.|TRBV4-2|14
CASSPTGGRDGYTF
TGTGCCAGCAGCCCGACAGGGGGTCGAGATGGCTACACCTTC
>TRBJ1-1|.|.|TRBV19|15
CASSIGELMNTEAFF
TGTGCCAGTAGCATCGGGGAGCTAATGAACACTGAAGCTTTCTTT
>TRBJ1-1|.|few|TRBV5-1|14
CASSLDSTNTEAFF
TGCGCCAGCAGCTTGGACTCTACCAACACTGAAGCTTTCTTT
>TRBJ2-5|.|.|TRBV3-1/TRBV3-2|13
CASSPPGRETQYF
TGTGCCAGCAGCCCCCCAGGGAGGGAGACCCAGTACTTC
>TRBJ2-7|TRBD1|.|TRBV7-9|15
CASSYDRVPTYEQYF
TGTGCCAGCAGCTACGACAGGGTCCCCACCTACGAGCAGTACTTC
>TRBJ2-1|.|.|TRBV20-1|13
CSASRDFDNEQFF
TGCAGTGCTAGTCGAGACTTCGACAATGAGCAGTTCTTC
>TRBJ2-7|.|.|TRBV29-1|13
CSVQTGKKREQYF
TGCAGCGTCCAGACAGGCAAGAAACGCGAGCAGTACTTC
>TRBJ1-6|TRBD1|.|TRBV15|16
CATSRMRGLGNSPLHF
TGTGCCACCAGCAGGATGAGGGGGCTGGGGAATTCACCCCTCCACTTT
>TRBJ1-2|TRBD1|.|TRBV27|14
CASSLRQGAGGYTF
TGTGCCAGCAGTTTAAGACAGGGGGCAGGGGGCTACACCTTC
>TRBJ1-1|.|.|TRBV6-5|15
CASRKTTGPNTEAFF
TGTGCCAGCAGGAAAACAACAGGGCCGAACACTGAAGCTTTCTTT
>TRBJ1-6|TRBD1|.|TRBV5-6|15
CASSLGTGGYSPLHF
TGTGCCAGCAGCTTGGGGACAGGGGGTTATTCACCCCTCCACTTT
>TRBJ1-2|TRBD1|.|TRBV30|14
CACAPGTGYYGYTF
TGTGCCTGCGCCCCCGGGACAGGGTACTATGGCTACACCTTC
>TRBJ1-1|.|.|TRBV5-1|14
CASSLTRGDTEAFF
TGCGCCAGCAGCCTGACCCGGGGAGACACTGAAGCTTTCTTT
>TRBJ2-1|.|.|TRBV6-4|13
CASRVARTNEQFF
TGTGCCAGCAGGGTCGCGCGCACCAATGAGCAGTTCTTC
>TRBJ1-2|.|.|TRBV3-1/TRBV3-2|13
CASSQGEGAGYTF
TGTGCCAGCAGCCAAGGAGAGGGCGCTGGCTACACCTTC
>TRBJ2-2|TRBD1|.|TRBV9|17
CASSFSPGTANTGELFF
TGTGCCAGCAGCTTTTCCCCCGGGACAGCGAACACCGGGGAGCTGTTTTTT
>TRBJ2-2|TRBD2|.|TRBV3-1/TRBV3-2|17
CASSQDRIAGGSGELFF
TGTGCCAGCAGCCAAGATAGGATAGCGGGAGGGTCCGGGGAGCTGTTTTTT
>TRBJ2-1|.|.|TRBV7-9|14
CASSPTRLDNEQFF
TGTGCCAGCAGCCCCACCAGGCTGGACAATGAGCAGTTCTTC
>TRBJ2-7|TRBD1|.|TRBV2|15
CASSEWTGPRNEQYF
TGTGCCAGCAGTGAGTGGACAGGGCCGAGGAACGAGCAGTACTTC
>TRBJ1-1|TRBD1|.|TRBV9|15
CASSVSPGGVGEAFF
TGTGCCAGCAGCGTAAGTCCAGGGGGCGTCGGTGAAGCTTTCTTT
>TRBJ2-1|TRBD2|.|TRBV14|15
CASSPLAGYYNEQFF
TGTGCCAGCAGCCCTCTAGCGGGATACTACAATGAGCAGTTCTTC
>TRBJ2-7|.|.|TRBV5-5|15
CASSLTGLFGYEQYF
TGTGCCAGCAGCTTGACAGGGCTCTTCGGGTACGAGCAGTACTTC
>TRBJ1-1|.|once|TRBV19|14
CASSIVFGGTEAFF
TGTGCCAGTAGTATTGTTTTCGGGGGCACTGAAGCTTTCTTT
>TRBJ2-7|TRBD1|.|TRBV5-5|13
CASSSPGGREQYF
TGTGCCAGCAGCTCACCAGGGGGCCGGGAGCAGTACTTC